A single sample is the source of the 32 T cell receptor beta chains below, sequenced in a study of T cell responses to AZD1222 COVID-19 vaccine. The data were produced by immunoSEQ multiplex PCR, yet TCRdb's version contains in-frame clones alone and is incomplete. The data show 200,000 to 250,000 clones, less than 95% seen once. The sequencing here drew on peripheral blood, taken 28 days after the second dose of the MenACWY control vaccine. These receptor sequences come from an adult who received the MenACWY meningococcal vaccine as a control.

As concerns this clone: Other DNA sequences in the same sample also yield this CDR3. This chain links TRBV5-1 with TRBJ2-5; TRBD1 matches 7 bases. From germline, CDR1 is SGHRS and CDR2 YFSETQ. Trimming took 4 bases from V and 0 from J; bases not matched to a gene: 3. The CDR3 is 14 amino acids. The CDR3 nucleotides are TGCGCCAGCAGCAGAGGGACAGACCAAGAGACCCAGTACTTC. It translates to CASSRGTDQETQYF.

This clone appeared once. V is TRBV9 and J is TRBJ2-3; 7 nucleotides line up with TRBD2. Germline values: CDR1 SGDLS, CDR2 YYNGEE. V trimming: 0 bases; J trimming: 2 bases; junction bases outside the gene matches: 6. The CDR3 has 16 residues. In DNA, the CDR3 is TGTGCCAGCAGCGTAGGCCGTGGGGGGGACACAGATACGCAGTATTTT. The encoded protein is CASSVGRGGDTDTQYF.

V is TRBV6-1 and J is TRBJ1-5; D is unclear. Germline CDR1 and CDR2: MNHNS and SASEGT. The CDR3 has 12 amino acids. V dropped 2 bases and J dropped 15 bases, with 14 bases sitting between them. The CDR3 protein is CASSERRIRWHF. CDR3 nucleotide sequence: TGTGCCAGCAGTGAACGCAGGATTAGATGGCATTTT.

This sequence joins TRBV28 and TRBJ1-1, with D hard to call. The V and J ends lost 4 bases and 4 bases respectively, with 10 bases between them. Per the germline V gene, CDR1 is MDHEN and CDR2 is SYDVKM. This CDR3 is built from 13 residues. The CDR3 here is CASSSRASTEAFF. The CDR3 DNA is TGTGCCAGCAGTTCGCGCGCCAGCACTGAAGCTTTCTTT.

The CDR3 here is CASSLGFRDPNYEQYF. In DNA, the CDR3 is TGTGCCAGCAGCTTAGGCTTTAGGGATCCAAACTACGAGCAGTACTTC. This chain uses TRBV7-9 with TRBJ2-7; D ambiguous. With 1 base removed from V and 3 bases from J, the gap between germline ends came to 16 bases. Germline lookup yields CDR1 SEHNR and CDR2 FQNEAQ (reference sequence). The CDR3 has 16 residues.

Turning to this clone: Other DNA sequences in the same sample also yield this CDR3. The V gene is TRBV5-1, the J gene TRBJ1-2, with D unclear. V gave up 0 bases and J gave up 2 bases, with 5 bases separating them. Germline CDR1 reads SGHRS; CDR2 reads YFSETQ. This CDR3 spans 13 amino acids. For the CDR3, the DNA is TGCGCCAGCAGCTTGGGCGCGAACTATGGCTACACCTTC. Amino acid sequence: CASSLGANYGYTF.

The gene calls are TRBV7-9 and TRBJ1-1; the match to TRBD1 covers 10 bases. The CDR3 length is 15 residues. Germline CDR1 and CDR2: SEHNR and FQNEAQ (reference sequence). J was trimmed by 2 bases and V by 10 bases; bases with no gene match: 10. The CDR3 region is CATISGTGANTEAFF. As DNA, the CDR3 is TGTGCCACCATCTCCGGGACAGGGGCCAACACTGAAGCTTTCTTT.

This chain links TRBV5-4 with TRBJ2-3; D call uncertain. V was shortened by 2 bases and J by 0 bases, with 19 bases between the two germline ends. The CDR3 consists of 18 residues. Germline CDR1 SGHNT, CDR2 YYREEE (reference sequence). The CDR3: CASSFLRSGSASTDTQYF. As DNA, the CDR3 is TGTGCCAGCAGCTTTTTAAGGTCAGGTTCCGCTAGCACAGATACGCAGTATTTT. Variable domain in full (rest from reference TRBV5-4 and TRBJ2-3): ETGVTQSPTHLIKTRGQQVTLRCSSQSGHNTVSWYQQALGQGPQFIFQYYREEENGRGNFPPRFSGLQFPNYSSELNVNALELDDSALYLCASSFLRSGSASTDTQYFGPGTRLTVL.

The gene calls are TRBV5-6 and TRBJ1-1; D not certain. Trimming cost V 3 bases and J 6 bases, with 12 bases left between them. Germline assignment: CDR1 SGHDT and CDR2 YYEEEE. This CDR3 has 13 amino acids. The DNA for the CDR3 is TGTGCCAGCAGCTCCTGGTGGGCAGCTGAAGCTTTCTTT. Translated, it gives CASSSWWAAEAFF.

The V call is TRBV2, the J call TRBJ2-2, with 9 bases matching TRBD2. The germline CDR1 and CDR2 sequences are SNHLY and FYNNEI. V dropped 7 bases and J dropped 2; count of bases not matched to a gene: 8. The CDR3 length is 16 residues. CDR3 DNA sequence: TGTGCCAGCATTGGCCCCGGGACTAGCAACACCGGGGAGCTGTTTTTT. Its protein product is CASIGPGTSNTGELFF.

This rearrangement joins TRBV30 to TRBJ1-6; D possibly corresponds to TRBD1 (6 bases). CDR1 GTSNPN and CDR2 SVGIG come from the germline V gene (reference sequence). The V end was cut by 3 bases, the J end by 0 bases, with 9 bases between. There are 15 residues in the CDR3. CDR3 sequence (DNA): TGTGCCTGGAGAGAGGACAGCTCCTATAATTCACCCCTCCACTTT. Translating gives CAWREDSSYNSPLHF.

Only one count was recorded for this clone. The CDR3 nucleotides read TGTGCCAGCAGCGAGAGAGGGACTGAAGCTTTCTTT. Protein sequence: CASSERGTEAFF. V gene TRBV7-6 combines with J gene TRBJ1-1; no definite D call. V was trimmed by 5 bases and J by 5 bases, leaving 9 bases between them. The CDR3 spans 12 residues. Germline CDR1 SGHVS, CDR2 FNYEAQ. Supplemented by reference TRBV7-6 and TRBJ1-1, the full variable domain reads GAGVSQSPRYKVTKRGQDVALRCDPISGHVSLYWYRQALGQGPEFLTYFNYEAQQDKSGLPNDRFSAERPEGSISTLTIQRTEQRDSAMYRCASSERGTEAFFGQGTRLTVV.

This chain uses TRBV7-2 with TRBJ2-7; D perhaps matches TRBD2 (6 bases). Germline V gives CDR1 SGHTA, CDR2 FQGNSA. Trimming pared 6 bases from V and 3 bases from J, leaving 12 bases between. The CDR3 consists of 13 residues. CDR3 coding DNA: TGTGCCAGCAGGAGGCAGGGACTCTACGAGCAGTACTTC. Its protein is CASRRQGLYEQYF.

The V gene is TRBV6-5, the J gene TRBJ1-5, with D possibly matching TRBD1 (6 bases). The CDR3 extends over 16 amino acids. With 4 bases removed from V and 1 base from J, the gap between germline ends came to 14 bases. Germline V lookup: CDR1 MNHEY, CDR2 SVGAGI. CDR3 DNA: TGTGCCAGCAGTTCGAGGGGGTGGGAAAGCAATCAGCCCCAGCATTTT. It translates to CASSSRGWESNQPQHF.

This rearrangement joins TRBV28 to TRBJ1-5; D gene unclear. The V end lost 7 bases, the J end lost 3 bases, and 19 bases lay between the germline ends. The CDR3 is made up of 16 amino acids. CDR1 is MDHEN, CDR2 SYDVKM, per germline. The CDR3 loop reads CASTSGGLGNNQPQHF. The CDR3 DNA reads TGTGCCAGCACCTCCGGTGGGCTGGGAAACAATCAGCCCCAGCATTTT.

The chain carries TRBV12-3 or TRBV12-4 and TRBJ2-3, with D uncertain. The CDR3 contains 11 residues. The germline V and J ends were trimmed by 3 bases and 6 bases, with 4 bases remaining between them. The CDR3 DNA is TGTGCCAGCAGTTTCGGGGATACGCAGTATTTT. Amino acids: CASSFGDTQYF.

CDR3 sequence: CASSEHTYSYEQYF. Here the CDR3 DNA reads TGTGCCAGCAGTGAACATACCTACTCCTACGAGCAGTACTTC. The gene calls are TRBV2 and TRBJ2-7; unclear D gene. Germline V CDR1 and CDR2: SNHLY, FYNNEI. The CDR3 has 14 residues. V was pared by 2 bases and J by 0 bases, with 8 bases between.

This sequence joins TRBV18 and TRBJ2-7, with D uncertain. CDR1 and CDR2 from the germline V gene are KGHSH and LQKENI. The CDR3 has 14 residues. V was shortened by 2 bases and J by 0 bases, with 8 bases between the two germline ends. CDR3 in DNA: TGTGCCAGCTCACCAGGGCTTAGCTCCTACGAGCAGTACTTC. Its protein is CASSPGLSSYEQYF.

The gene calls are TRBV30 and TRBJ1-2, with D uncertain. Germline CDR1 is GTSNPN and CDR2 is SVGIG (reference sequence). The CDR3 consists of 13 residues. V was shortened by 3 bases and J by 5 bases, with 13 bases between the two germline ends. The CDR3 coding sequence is TGTGCCTGGAGAACAGTCAACCAATATGGCTACACCTTC. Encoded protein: CAWRTVNQYGYTF.

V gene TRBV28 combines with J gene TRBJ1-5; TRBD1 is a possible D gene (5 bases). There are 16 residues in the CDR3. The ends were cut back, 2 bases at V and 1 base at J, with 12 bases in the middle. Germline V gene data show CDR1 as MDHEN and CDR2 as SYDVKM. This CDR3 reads CASSLLGGVSNQPQHF. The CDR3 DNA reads TGTGCCAGCAGTTTACTCGGGGGAGTAAGCAATCAGCCCCAGCATTTT. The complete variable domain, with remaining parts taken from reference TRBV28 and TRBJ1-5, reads DVKVTQSSRYLVKRTGEKVFLECVQDMDHENMFWYRQDPGLGLRLIYFSYDVKMKEKGDIPEGYSVSREKKERFSLILESASTNQTSMYLCASSLLGGVSNQPQHFGDGTRLSIL.

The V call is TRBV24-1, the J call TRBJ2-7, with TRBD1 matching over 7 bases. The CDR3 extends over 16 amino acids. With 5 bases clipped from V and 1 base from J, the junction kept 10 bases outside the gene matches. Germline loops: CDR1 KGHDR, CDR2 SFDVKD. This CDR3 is CATSGGRHRGSYEQYF. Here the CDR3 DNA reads TGTGCCACCAGTGGAGGACGGCACAGGGGATCCTACGAGCAGTACTTC.

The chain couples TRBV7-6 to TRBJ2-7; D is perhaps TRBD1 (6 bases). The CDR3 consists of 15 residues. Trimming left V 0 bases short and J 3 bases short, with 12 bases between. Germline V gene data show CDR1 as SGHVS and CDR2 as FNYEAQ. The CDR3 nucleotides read TGTGCCAGCAGCTTAGCCCGGACAGCAGACTACGAGCAGTACTTC. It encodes CASSLARTADYEQYF. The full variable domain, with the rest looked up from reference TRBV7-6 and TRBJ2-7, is GAGVSQSPRYKVTKRGQDVALRCDPISGHVSLYWYRQALGQGPEFLTYFNYEAQQDKSGLPNDRFSAERPEGSISTLTIQRTEQRDSAMYRCASSLARTADYEQYFGPGTRLTVT.

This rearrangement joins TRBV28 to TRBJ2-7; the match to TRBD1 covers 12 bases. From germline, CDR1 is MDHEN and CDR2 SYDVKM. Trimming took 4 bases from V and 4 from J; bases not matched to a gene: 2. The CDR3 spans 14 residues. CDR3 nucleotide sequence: TGTGCCAGCAGTTCGGGACAGGGGGCTTACGAGCAGTACTTC. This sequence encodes CASSSGQGAYEQYF.

The CDR3 reads CASSPETNSYEQYF. The DNA for the CDR3 is TGTGCCAGCAGCCCCGAGACTAACTCCTACGAGCAGTACTTC. The rearrangement joins TRBV7-9 to TRBJ2-7, with D perhaps TRBD2 (5 bases). With 5 bases removed from V and 0 bases from J, the gap between germline ends came to 11 bases. Germline V gene sequence: CDR1 SEHNR, CDR2 FQNEAQ (reference sequence). CDR3 size: 14 residues.

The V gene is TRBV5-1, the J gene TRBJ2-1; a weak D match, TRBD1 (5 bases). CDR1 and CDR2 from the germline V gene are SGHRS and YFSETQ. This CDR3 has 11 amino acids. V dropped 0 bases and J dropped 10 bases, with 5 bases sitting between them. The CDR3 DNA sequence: TGCGCCAGCAGCTTGGCAGGGGAGCAGTTCTTC. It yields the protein CASSLAGEQFF.

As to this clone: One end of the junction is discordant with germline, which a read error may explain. Written as DNA, the CDR3 is TGCGCCAGCAGCCCTGAGCCAACGAATGAAAAACTGTTTTTT. Protein: CASSPEPTNEKLFF. The chain combines TRBV5-1 with TRBJ1-4; D not resolved. CDR1 is SGHRS and CDR2 is YFSETQ in the germline V gene. The CDR3 spans 14 residues.

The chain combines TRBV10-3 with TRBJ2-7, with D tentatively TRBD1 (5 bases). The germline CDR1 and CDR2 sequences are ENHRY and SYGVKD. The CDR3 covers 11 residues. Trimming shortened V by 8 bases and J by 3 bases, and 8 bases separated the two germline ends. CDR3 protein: CAIGASYEQYF. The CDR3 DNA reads TGTGCCATCGGGGCGAGCTACGAGCAGTACTTC.

In DNA, the CDR3 is TGTGCCAGCCGGGACAGGGTTCGTCAGCCCCAGCATTTT. The encoded protein is CASRDRVRQPQHF. V gene TRBV6-6 combines with J gene TRBJ1-5; 9 bases are shared with TRBD1. Germline V gives CDR1 MNHNY, CDR2 SVGAGI (reference sequence). The CDR3 runs 13 residues. The V and J ends lost 8 bases and 6 bases, in that order; junction bases with no gene match: 5.

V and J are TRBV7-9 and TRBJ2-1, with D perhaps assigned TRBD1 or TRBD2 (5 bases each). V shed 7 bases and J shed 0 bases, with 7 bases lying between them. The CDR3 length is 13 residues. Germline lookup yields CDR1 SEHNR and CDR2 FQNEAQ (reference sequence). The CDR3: CASTGTSYNEQFF. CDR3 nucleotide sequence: TGTGCCAGCACTGGGACCTCCTACAATGAGCAGTTCTTC.

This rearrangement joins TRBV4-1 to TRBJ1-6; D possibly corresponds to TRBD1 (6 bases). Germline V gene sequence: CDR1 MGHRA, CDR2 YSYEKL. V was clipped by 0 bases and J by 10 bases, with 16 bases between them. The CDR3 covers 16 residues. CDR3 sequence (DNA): TGCGCCAGCAGCCAAGAACGAGGGGGAAGACGCTCACCCCTCCACTTT. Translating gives CASSQERGGRRSPLHF.

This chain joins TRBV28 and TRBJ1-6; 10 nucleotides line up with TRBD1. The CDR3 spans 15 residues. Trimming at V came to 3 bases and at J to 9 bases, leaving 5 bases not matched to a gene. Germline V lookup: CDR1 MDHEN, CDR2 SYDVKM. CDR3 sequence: CASSLTGQGVSPLHF. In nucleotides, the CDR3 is TGTGCCAGCAGTTTGACCGGACAGGGGGTTTCACCCCTCCACTTT.

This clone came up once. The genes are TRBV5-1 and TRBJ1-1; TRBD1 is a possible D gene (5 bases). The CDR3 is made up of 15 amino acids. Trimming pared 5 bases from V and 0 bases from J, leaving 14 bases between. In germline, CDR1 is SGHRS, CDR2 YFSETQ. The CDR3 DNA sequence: TGCGCCAGCAGGCTTGGGGCGACGCTGAACACTGAAGCTTTCTTT. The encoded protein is CASRLGATLNTEAFF.